This is a list of T cell receptor beta chains from one sample in a study of T cells expressing NK-cell markers. TCRdb re-called the 5' RACE reads; every CDR3 protein appears as one record, without DNA. The clone table shows about 260,000 distinct CDR3 sequences, with the ten largest holding roughly 4.2%. The material sequenced was blood T cells: a sorted CD56 or NKG2C T cell subset, CD4+ or CD8+ T cells, or bulk PBMC T cells (not recorded which). The receptors derive from a woman between 18 and 69 years old in good health. The CDR3 runs from the conserved cysteine through the conserved F or W.

J gene: TRBJ1-5
V gene: TRBV20-1
CDR3 protein: CSARGGLYPYSNQPQHF

J gene: TRBJ1-4
V gene: TRBV14
CDR3 protein: CASSQDRNEKLFF

J gene: TRBJ2-1
V gene: TRBV11-2
CDR3 protein: CASSPQHAYNEQFF

J gene: TRBJ1-6
V gene: TRBV6-1
CDR3 protein: CATKEDSYNSPLHF

J gene: TRBJ2-1
V gene: TRBV10-3
CDR3 protein: CAISVEAGGLNEQFF

J gene: TRBJ2-7
V gene: TRBV6-1
CDR3 protein: CASSPRGTGIAYEQYF

J gene: TRBJ1-2
V gene: TRBV19
CDR3 protein: CASSLKTGYGYTF

J gene: TRBJ1-5
V gene: TRBV20-1
CDR3 protein: CSAQTGIVNQPQHF

J gene: TRBJ2-5
V gene: TRBV29-1
CDR3 protein: CSTNPGLVRQETQYF

J gene: TRBJ2-5
V gene: TRBV27
CDR3 protein: CASRGLAGGSQPRETQYF

J gene: TRBJ1-1
V gene: TRBV12-3/TRBV12-4
CDR3 protein: CASSLGTPPEAFF